Listed below are T cell receptor beta chains from one sample, sequenced in a study of OX40 agonist ivuxolimab in advanced cancers. Libraries were prepared by immunoSEQ multiplex PCR; TCRdb keeps only in-frame clonotypes and omits some of them. Of over 70,000 clones in the sample, about nine tenths were seen once. The sample in question was CD4+ or CD8+ T cells sorted from blood, obtained in a trial of the OX40 agonist ivuxolimab. All receptors derive from an adult with an advanced solid tumor such as melanoma, head and neck, liver or kidney cancer. The CDR3 runs from the conserved cysteine through the conserved F or W. A D gene is named only where the DNA matches it firmly. Size is omitted from some rows. Given values are once, few, many or a class for expanded clones.

clone_size	v_call	j_call	d_call	cdr3_aa	cdr3_nt
.	TRBV28	TRBJ2-2	TRBD2	CASSWVDLAGDVTGELFF	TGTGCCAGCAGTTGGGTGGATCTAGCGGGAGACGTCACCGGGGAGCTGTTTTTT
.	TRBV4-1	TRBJ2-7	.	CASSQEEKWYF	TGCGCCAGCAGCCAAGAGGAGAAATGGTACTTC
.	TRBV27	TRBJ1-5	.	CASSRYSNQPQHF	TGTGCCAGCAGTCGCTATAGCAATCAGCCCCAGCATTTT
once	TRBV9	TRBJ1-2	TRBD1	CASSAGTGAFNYGYTF	TGTGCCAGCAGTGCCGGGACAGGGGCATTTAACTATGGCTACACCTTC
once	TRBV27	TRBJ2-7	TRBD2	CASSPATSGRYEQYF	TGTGCCAGCAGCCCCGCGACTAGCGGGAGGTACGAGCAGTACTTC
few	TRBV4-1	TRBJ1-2	.	CASSSRQDGYTF	TGCGCCAGCAGCTCCCGACAGGATGGCTACACCTTC
.	TRBV4-2	TRBJ1-2	.	CASSQARRSEHLGYTF	TGTGCCAGCAGCCAAGCAAGGAGATCCGAACACCTTGGCTACACCTTC
once	TRBV9	TRBJ2-5	.	CASSVWGRQQETQYF	TGTGCCAGCAGCGTATGGGGCCGCCAACAAGAGACCCAGTACTTC
.	TRBV19	TRBJ2-7	TRBD2	CASSWEAGGYEQYF	TGTGCCAGTAGTTGGGAAGCGGGAGGCTACGAGCAGTACTTC
few	TRBV7-8	TRBJ1-2	.	CASSLEMGVPYGYTF	TGTGCCAGCAGCTTAGAAATGGGGGTCCCCTATGGCTACACCTTC
.	TRBV28	TRBJ2-7	TRBD1	CASTKTGANEQYF	TGTGCCAGCACCAAGACAGGGGCGAACGAGCAGTACTTC
.	TRBV5-5	TRBJ2-7	TRBD1	CASSYDRGYEQYF	TGTGCCAGCAGCTACGACAGGGGCTACGAGCAGTACTTC
.	TRBV27	TRBJ2-7	TRBD2	CASSSLAGPIYEQYF	TGTGCCAGCAGTTCTCTAGCGGGGCCGATCTACGAGCAGTACTTC
.	TRBV5-4	TRBJ2-7	.	CASSSGYEQYF	TGTGCCAGCAGCTCCGGCTACGAGCAGTACTTC
.	TRBV7-6	TRBJ1-5	.	CASTLGGGNQPQHF	TGTGCCAGCACCCTTGGTGGGGGCAATCAGCCCCAGCATTTT
.	TRBV10-3	TRBJ2-7	.	CAISEDSLSYEQYF	TGTGCCATCAGTGAGGACAGCCTCTCCTACGAGCAGTACTTC
.	TRBV12-1	TRBJ2-2	.	CASSIPGGYNTGELFF	TGTGCCAGCAGCATCCCAGGGGGGTATAACACCGGGGAGCTGTTTTTT
.	TRBV25-1	TRBJ1-2	TRBD1	CASSARDRGLYGYTF	TGTGCCAGCAGTGCCAGGGACAGGGGACTCTATGGCTACACCTTC
.	TRBV27	TRBJ1-1	.	CASSPTSGTRWMNTEAFF	TGTGCCAGCAGTCCTACTTCCGGGACAAGGTGGATGAACACTGAAGCTTTCTTT
.	TRBV15	TRBJ1-2	TRBD1	CATSGATGGAIGYGYTF	TGTGCCACCAGCGGGGCGACAGGGGGCGCGATCGGCTATGGCTACACCTTC
once	TRBV7-9	TRBJ2-2	.	CASSGGTGELFF	TGTGCCAGCAGCGGGGGCACCGGGGAGCTGTTTTTT
.	TRBV4-1	TRBJ1-1	.	CASRPGPLMNTEAFF	TGCGCCAGTCGTCCGGGACCCCTTATGAACACTGAAGCTTTCTTT
.	TRBV7-9	TRBJ2-1	.	CASSLDEQFF	TGTGCCAGCAGCTTGGATGAGCAGTTCTTC
once	TRBV9	TRBJ2-1	TRBD1	CASSEGTASYNEQFF	TGTGCCAGCAGCGAGGGGACAGCCTCCTACAATGAGCAGTTCTTC
.	TRBV7-9	TRBJ2-7	.	CASSLGGSGLSEQYF	TGTGCCAGCAGCTTAGGGGGGTCGGGCTTAAGCGAGCAGTACTTC
.	TRBV7-9	TRBJ1-2	TRBD1	CASSGTGNGYTF	TGTGCCAGCAGCGGGACAGGGAATGGCTACACCTTC
.	TRBV5-6	TRBJ2-7	TRBD2	CASSSGGLGGDEQYF	TGTGCCAGCAGCTCGGGGGGGTTGGGTGGCGACGAGCAGTACTTC
.	TRBV27	TRBJ2-7	.	CASGPSGRYEQYF	TGTGCCAGCGGCCCCTCGGGGCGCTACGAGCAGTACTTC
.	TRBV15	TRBJ2-1	TRBD2	CATGTSGSYEQFF	TGTGCCACAGGGACTAGCGGGAGCTATGAGCAGTTCTTC
once	TRBV19	TRBJ2-7	.	CATGDTSYEQYF	TGTGCCACCGGGGACACCTCCTACGAGCAGTACTTC
once	TRBV7-9	TRBJ2-2	.	CASSPVTSTGELFF	TGTGCCAGCAGCCCAGTAACTAGCACCGGGGAGCTGTTTTTT
.	TRBV7-8	TRBJ2-2	TRBD2	CASTPGGGSGELFF	TGTGCCAGCACCCCCGGGGGGGGGTCCGGGGAGCTGTTTTTT
.	TRBV7-9	TRBJ2-1	.	CASSHPRESYNEQFF	TGTGCCAGCAGCCACCCCCGGGAGTCCTACAATGAGCAGTTCTTC
.	TRBV9	TRBJ2-7	TRBD2	CASSGGLAESYEQYF	TGTGCCAGCAGCGGGGGACTAGCGGAGTCCTACGAGCAGTACTTC
.	TRBV5-6	TRBJ2-7	TRBD2	CASSLLLAGVGDEQYF	TGTGCCAGCAGCTTGTTACTAGCGGGAGTAGGCGACGAGCAGTACTTC
.	TRBV27	TRBJ2-3	TRBD2	CASSYLLAGGPDTQYF	TGTGCCAGCAGTTACCTACTAGCGGGGGGGCCAGATACGCAGTATTTT
.	TRBV7-9	TRBJ1-4	.	CASKPAGWNEKLFF	TGTGCCAGCAAACCTGCAGGGTGGAATGAAAAACTGTTTTTT
.	TRBV27	TRBJ2-3	.	CASSLYTGRSDTQYF	TGTGCCAGCAGTTTATATACGGGCAGGTCAGATACGCAGTATTTT
.	TRBV9	TRBJ2-1	TRBD2	CASSVDASGGLEQFF	TGTGCCAGCAGCGTAGATGCTAGCGGGGGCCTTGAGCAGTTCTTC
.	TRBV29-1	TRBJ2-7	TRBD2	CSVATSGVLYEQYF	TGCAGCGTGGCGACTAGCGGGGTACTCTACGAGCAGTACTTC
.	TRBV27	TRBJ1-1	.	CASSFGQGAEAFF	TGTGCCAGCAGTTTTGGGCAGGGTGCTGAAGCTTTCTTT